This T cell receptor (beta chain) comes out of a study of T cells after yellow fever vaccination. Findings of the study overall: Reappearing after the booster were most of the clones from primary vaccination (approximately 96% CD4, approximately 88% CD8). Compared with primary, the secondary response was weaker and peaked at day 5, not 15. Researchers cautioned that FACS-sorted repertoires could harbor abundant clonotypes contaminating from the bulk population.

Via MiXCR, TCRdb re-called the 5' RACE reads, giving one row per CDR3 protein. Seen here are about 510,000 distinct CDR3 sequences, roughly a fifth observed once, and the top ten hold 16%. This clonotype was counted only a few times. The antigen remains unidentified. CDR1 and CDR2 from the germline V gene are KGHDR and SFDVKD. The CDR3 runs 16 residues. V gave up 0 bases and J gave up 0 bases; unmatched junction bases: 0. The sequences come from PBMCs, collected less than 25 days after the first yellow fever vaccination. The gene calls are TRBV24-1 and TRBJ2-1; the match to TRBD2 covers 8 bases. This receptor was obtained from a man between 18 and 29 years old who received the YFV17D yellow fever vaccine. In DNA, the CDR3 is TGTGCCACCAGTGATTTGCGGGGGGGCTCCTACAATGAGCAGTTCTTC. As protein: CATSDLRGGSYNEQFF.